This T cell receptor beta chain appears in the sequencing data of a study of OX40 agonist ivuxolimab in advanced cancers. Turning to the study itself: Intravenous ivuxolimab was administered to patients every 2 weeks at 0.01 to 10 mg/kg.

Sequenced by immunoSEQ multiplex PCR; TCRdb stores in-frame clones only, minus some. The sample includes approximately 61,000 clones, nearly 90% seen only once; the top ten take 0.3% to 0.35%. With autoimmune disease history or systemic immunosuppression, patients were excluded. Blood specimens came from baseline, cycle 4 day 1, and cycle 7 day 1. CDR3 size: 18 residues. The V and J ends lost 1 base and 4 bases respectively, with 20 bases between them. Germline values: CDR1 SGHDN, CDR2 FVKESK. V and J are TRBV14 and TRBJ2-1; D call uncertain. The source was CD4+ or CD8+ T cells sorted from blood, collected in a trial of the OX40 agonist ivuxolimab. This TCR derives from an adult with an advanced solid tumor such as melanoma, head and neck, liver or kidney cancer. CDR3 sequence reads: CASSQVKDRWATYNEQFF. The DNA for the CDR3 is TGTGCCAGCAGCCAAGTCAAGGATCGTTGGGCCACTTACAATGAGCAGTTCTTC.